This entry lists 27 T cell receptor beta chains sequenced from one sample in a study of T-cell reconstitution after alpha-beta-depleted transplantation in children. Preparation of the TCRbeta library was carried out with unique molecular identifiers. TCRdb re-analysed the PCR reads in MiXCR, keeping a single row per CDR3 protein. The table shows fewer than 150,000 distinct CDR3 sequences, with about 9.5% occurring only once. This sample comprised PBMCs, mostly from graft donor cells, obtained 180 days after TCRalphabeta/CD19-depleted stem cell transplant. The receptors come from a girl in the first two years of life who had a stem cell transplant for combined immunodeficiency, so the T cells may come from the graft donor.

This clonotype was seen more than once but under ten times. This sequence joins TRBV5-1 and TRBJ2-4, with TRBD1 matching 8 bases. CDR3 length: 18 residues. The germline V gene encodes CDR1 SGHRS and CDR2 YFSETQ. Trimming cost V 4 bases and J 0 bases; bases outside gene matches: 12. In DNA, the CDR3 is TGCGCCAGCAGCCTGATGGGACAGGAGCTACTAGCCAAAAACATTCAGTACTTC. Protein product: CASSLMGQELLAKNIQYF.

This clonotype was counted a few times. The V gene is TRBV5-5, the J gene TRBJ2-5, with 8 positions matching TRBD1. The CDR3 has 14 amino acids. The ends lost 4 bases at V and 2 bases at J; junction bases unmatched: 4. Looked up from germline, CDR1 is SGHKS and CDR2 is YYEKEE (reference sequence). For the CDR3, the DNA is TGTGCCAGCAGCCGGAGACAGGGGCAAGAGACCCAGTACTTC. This translates into CASSRRQGQETQYF. Using reference TRBV5-5 and TRBJ2-5 for the parts outside the CDR3, the full variable domain is DAGVTQSPTHLIKTRGQQVTLRCSPISGHKSVSWYQQVLGQGPQFIFQYYEKEERGRGNFPDRFSARQFPNYSSELNVNALLLGDSALYLCASSRRQGQETQYFGPGTRLLVL.

This clonotype was seen a handful of times. This chain links TRBV7-8 with TRBJ2-1; D is perhaps TRBD1 or TRBD2 (5 bases each). Trimming removed 2 bases from V and 0 bases from J, with 8 bases in between. Germline V gives CDR1 SGHVS, CDR2 FQNEAQ. The CDR3 loop spans 15 amino acids. CDR3 amino acids: CASSLRDRSYNEQFF. For the CDR3, the DNA is TGTGCCAGCAGCTTACGGGACCGCTCCTACAATGAGCAGTTCTTC.

This clonotype came up a few times. The rearrangement uses TRBV6-1 and TRBJ2-1; D may be TRBD2 (5 bases). From germline, CDR1 is MNHNS and CDR2 SASEGT. This CDR3 is 15 amino acids long. Deletions cut 6 bases from V and 6 bases from J, with 18 bases between. In DNA, the CDR3 is TGTGCCAGCAGCCCATGGCTAGCCGGAGGCAATGAGCAGTTCTTC. It yields the protein CASSPWLAGGNEQFF.

V and J are TRBV21-1 and TRBJ1-5; the DNA was not compared with TRBD1, the D call given in the table. TRBV21-1 is a recognized pseudogene. The length of the CDR3 is 17 residues. In nucleotides, the CDR3 is TGTGCCAGCAGCAACTCCACCCAACCCGGTAGCAATCAGCCCCAGCATTTT. It specifies CASSNSTQPGSNQPQHF.

The chain is built from TRBV7-9 and TRBJ2-3, with 7 positions matching TRBD2. J lost 1 base, V lost 8 bases, and 6 bases had no gene match. Germline values: CDR1 SEHNR, CDR2 FQNEAQ (reference sequence). The length of the CDR3 is 14 residues. CDR3 sequence: CASLRGVGTDTQYF. CDR3 coding DNA: TGTGCCAGCCTTCGGGGGGTTGGCACAGATACGCAGTATTTT. The full variable domain, completed using reference TRBV7-9 and TRBJ2-3, is DTGVSQNPRHKITKRGQNVTFRCDPISEHNRLYWYRQTLGQGPEFLTYFQNEAQLEKSRLLSDRFSAERPKGSFSTLEIQRTEQGDSAMYLCASLRGVGTDTQYFGPGTRLTVL.

This rearrangement joins TRBV5-6 to TRBJ2-5, with no clear D. This CDR3 contains 16 residues. The germline V and J ends were trimmed by 0 bases and 4 bases, with 16 bases remaining between them. Germline V gene sequence: CDR1 SGHDT, CDR2 YYEEEE. The CDR3 bases are TGTGCCAGCAGCTTGGGGTGGACCGCCTCGATAGAGACCCAGTACTTC. The encoded protein is CASSLGWTASIETQYF.

This chain uses TRBV7-2 with TRBJ2-7; maybe TRBD2 (5 bases). CDR1 and CDR2 from the germline V gene are SGHTA and FQGNSA. The CDR3 contains 15 residues. V was trimmed by 3 bases and J by 5 bases, leaving 17 bases between them. This CDR3 reads CASSFRGYLTDEQYF. CDR3 DNA sequence: TGTGCCAGCAGCTTCCGCGGGTACTTAACCGACGAGCAGTACTTC.

The rearrangement joins TRBV2 to TRBJ2-1, with a weak D call TRBD2 (6 bases). CDR1 is SNHLY and CDR2 is FYNNEI in the germline V gene. This CDR3 region has 12 residues. The ends were cut back, 5 bases at V and 14 bases at J, with 16 bases in the middle. CDR3 amino acids: CASSRDFPLKFF. CDR3 in DNA: TGTGCCAGCAGTCGGGACTTCCCCCTCAAGTTCTTC.

This clonotype appeared a few times. The chain employs TRBV7-2 and TRBJ2-3; D assignment may be TRBD1 or TRBD2 (6 bases each). The V gene's germline CDR1 is SGHTA and CDR2 FQGNSA. CDR3 length equals 16 residues. The V end lost 5 bases, the J end lost 4 bases, and 19 bases lay between the germline ends. This CDR3 reads CASSSIPRRGADTQYF. The CDR3 DNA reads TGTGCCAGCAGCAGCATACCCAGGAGGGGGGCAGATACGCAGTATTTT. The full variable domain, with the rest looked up from reference TRBV7-2 and TRBJ2-3, is GAGVSQSPSNKVTEKGKDVELRCDPISGHTALYWYRQSLGQGLEFLIYFQGNSAPDKSGLPSDRFSAERTGGSVSTLTIQRTQQEDSAVYLCASSSIPRRGADTQYFGPGTRLTVL.

The chain couples TRBV11-2 to TRBJ2-3, with D possibly matching TRBD2 (5 bases). The length of the CDR3 is 12 residues. Trimming took 7 bases from V and 3 from J, leaving 8 bases between them. Per germline, CDR1 SGHAT and CDR2 FQNNGV. In DNA, the CDR3 is TGTGCCAGCAACGGCGGGACAGATACGCAGTATTTT. Protein sequence: CASNGGTDTQYF.

This clonotype appeared a few times. The rearrangement uses TRBV5-1 and TRBJ2-5; TRBD1 matches 9 bases. V lost 4 bases and J lost 4; bases outside the gene matches: 8. In germline, CDR1 is SGHRS, CDR2 YFSETQ. The CDR3 covers 15 residues. The chain's CDR3 is CASSMEGQGGETQYF. The CDR3 bases are TGCGCCAGCAGCATGGAGGGACAGGGCGGAGAGACCCAGTACTTC.

This clonotype turned up a few times. The gene calls are TRBV7-2 and TRBJ2-2, with D perhaps TRBD2 (7 bases). V was clipped by 0 bases and J by 6 bases, with 11 bases between them. The CDR3 has 15 residues. Germline CDR1 reads SGHTA; CDR2 reads FQGNSA. The CDR3 spells CASSLAGGPSGELFF. CDR3 nucleotides: TGTGCCAGCAGCTTAGCGGGGGGGCCATCCGGGGAGCTGTTTTTT. The full variable domain, completed using reference TRBV7-2 and TRBJ2-2, is GAGVSQSPSNKVTEKGKDVELRCDPISGHTALYWYRQSLGQGLEFLIYFQGNSAPDKSGLPSDRFSAERTGGSVSTLTIQRTQQEDSAVYLCASSLAGGPSGELFFGEGSRLTVL.

This clonotype was picked up a small number of times. This chain joins TRBV5-1 and TRBJ2-7, with 8 bases aligning to TRBD2. This CDR3 is built from 14 residues. The V gene's germline CDR1 is SGHRS and CDR2 YFSETQ. The V gene end was trimmed by 8 bases and the J gene end by 3 bases; junction bases not matched to a gene: 10. The CDR3 region has the DNA TGCGCCAGTCAAGTTGAGGCGGGAGGCTACGAGCAGTACTTC. Translated, it gives CASQVEAGGYEQYF. The entire variable domain, with the rest obtained from reference TRBV5-1 and TRBJ2-7, is as follows: KAGVTQTPRYLIKTRGQQVTLSCSPISGHRSVSWYQQTPGQGLQFLFEYFSETQRNKGNFPGRFSGRQFSNSRSEMNVSTLELGDSALYLCASQVEAGGYEQYFGPGTRLTVT.

This clonotype came up a few times. V is TRBV3-1 and J is TRBJ2-7; D may be TRBD2 (5 bases). There are 14 residues in the CDR3. Trimming took 4 bases from V and 5 from J, leaving 15 bases between them. Per the germline V gene, CDR1 is LGHDT and CDR2 is YNNKEL (reference sequence). The chain's CDR3 is CASSPYGNIDEQYF. CDR3 DNA sequence: TGTGCCAGCAGCCCTTACGGGAACATTGACGAGCAGTACTTC.

This clonotype was recorded a few times. V and J are TRBV20-1 and TRBJ2-7; 7 bases match TRBD1. CDR3 length equals 14 residues. Trimming cost V 4 bases and J 6 bases; bases outside gene matches: 12. Germline V CDR1 and CDR2: DFQATT, SNEGSKA (reference sequence). The CDR3 reads CSATVPRQGGEQYF. CDR3 bases: TGCAGTGCTACCGTCCCGAGACAGGGTGGCGAGCAGTACTTC.

This clonotype was counted only a few times. The V and J genes are TRBV7-2 and TRBJ2-2, with a weak D call TRBD1 (6 bases). There are 14 residues in the CDR3. Trimming pared 5 bases from V and 2 bases from J, leaving 9 bases between. The germline V gene has CDR1 SGHTA and CDR2 FQGNSA. The CDR3 DNA is TGTGCCAGCAGCCGGGACATAAACACCGGGGAGCTGTTTTTT. Amino acids: CASSRDINTGELFF.

This clonotype was found many times. V is TRBV3-1 and J is TRBJ2-3, with a tentative D call TRBD2 (7 bases). Trimming cost V 1 base and J 5 bases, with 16 bases left between them. The germline V gene has CDR1 LGHDT and CDR2 YNNKEL (reference sequence). The CDR3 is 16 residues long. DNA for the CDR3: TGTGCCAGCAGCCAAGTTGCGGGGGCGACCGGAGATACGCAGTATTTT. Protein product: CASSQVAGATGDTQYF.

This rearrangement joins TRBV11-3 to TRBJ2-7, with D tentatively TRBD1 or TRBD2 (5 bases each). This CDR3 spans 17 amino acids. V was trimmed by 4 bases and J by 3 bases, leaving 22 bases between them. Germline V gene data show CDR1 as SGHNT and CDR2 as YENEEA. The CDR3 DNA reads as TGTGCCAGCAGCTCGGGCTCGTGGGGGTCCTCCGTCTACGAGCAGTACTTC. Translating it yields CASSSGSWGSSVYEQYF.

The chain joins TRBV10-3 to TRBJ2-3; D may be TRBD1 (5 bases). Germline loops: CDR1 ENHRY, CDR2 SYGVKD. V shed 4 bases and J shed 8 bases, with 16 bases lying between them. CDR3 size: 14 residues. This CDR3 is CAISGGLSSVTQYF. CDR3 bases: TGTGCCATCAGTGGGGGCCTTTCGAGCGTTACGCAGTATTTT.

V and J are TRBV5-5 and TRBJ2-4; TRBD1 aligns across 7 bases. Germline lookup yields CDR1 SGHKS and CDR2 YYEKEE (reference sequence). This CDR3 is built from 17 residues. V lost 0 bases to trimming and J lost 1 base; unmatched junction nucleotides: 7. DNA for the CDR3: TGTGCCAGCAGCTTGGAAGGGGGCTGGATGGCCAAAAACATTCAGTACTTC. Its translation is CASSLEGGWMAKNIQYF.

CDR3: CASSFTAGTGEETQYF. DNA for the CDR3: TGCGCCAGCAGCTTTACCGCCGGGACAGGGGAAGAGACCCAGTACTTC. This chain links TRBV5-1 with TRBJ2-5; 10 bases are shared with TRBD1. The junction had 7 bases not matched to a gene; V was cut back by 2 bases and J by 3 bases. The CDR3 consists of 16 residues. Per the germline V gene, CDR1 is SGHRS and CDR2 is YFSETQ.

V usage is TRBV20-1 and J usage is TRBJ2-7, with D perhaps TRBD1 (6 bases). V was clipped by 1 base and J by 3 bases, with 10 bases between them. Germline V gene sequence: CDR1 DFQATT, CDR2 SNEGSKA (reference sequence). The CDR3 totals 13 residues. For the CDR3, the DNA is TGCAGTGCTAGAGCTGGGGGCGGCTACGAGCAGTACTTC. Its protein product is CSARAGGGYEQYF.

The sample holds many counts of this clonotype. This chain links TRBV18 with TRBJ2-5; 8 positions match TRBD1. V gave up 4 bases and J gave up 3 bases; unmatched junction bases: 4. Germline assignment: CDR1 KGHSH and CDR2 LQKENI. This CDR3 is 14 amino acids long. The DNA of the CDR3 is TGTGCCAGCTCACAGACGGACAGGGAAGAGACCCAGTACTTC. Protein: CASSQTDREETQYF.

The V call is TRBV18, the J call TRBJ2-2; no reliable D call. V was cut by 1 base and J by 6 bases, with 6 bases left in between. This CDR3 has 13 amino acids. Per the germline V gene, CDR1 is KGHSH and CDR2 is LQKENI. The DNA for the CDR3 is TGTGCCAGCTCACCACTTCACCCCGGGGAGCTGTTTTTT. Its translation is CASSPLHPGELFF.

This clonotype turned up a few times. CDR3 nucleotide sequence: TGTGCCATCAGTGAGCACTGGGGGGCGAACGGGGAGCTGTTTTTT. Protein product: CAISEHWGANGELFF. The chain uses TRBV10-3 and TRBJ2-2; D could derive from TRBD1 or TRBD2 (6 bases each). The germline V and J ends were trimmed by 2 bases and 7 bases, with 14 bases remaining between them. The CDR3 runs 15 residues. The germline V gene encodes CDR1 ENHRY and CDR2 SYGVKD.

The chain uses TRBV6-1 and TRBJ2-2, with 10 positions matching TRBD1. CDR1 MNHNS and CDR2 SASEGT come from the germline V gene. The CDR3 consists of 15 residues. V lost 6 bases, J lost 5 bases, and 6 bases stayed unmatched. CDR3 bases: TGTGCCAGCAGGGGACAGGGGATGATTACCGGGGAGCTGTTTTTT. Amino acid sequence: CASRGQGMITGELFF.